The source of this T cell receptor (beta chain) is a study of vaccination effects on CD4 cells after COVID-19. Assay: immunoSEQ multiplex PCR; the TCRdb copy retains only in-frame clones and omits some. Of approximately 19,000 clones in the sample, 74% were seen once. This clone was observed a few times. What it binds is unknown. Prior to sequencing, the ViraFEST assay stimulated PBMC with viral peptide pools, which expanded the antigen-specific CD4+ T cells. Once cultured for 10 to 11 days, the cells underwent separation to obtain CD4+ T cells. The person had PCR-confirmed SARS-CoV-2 infection between March and December 2020. In germline, CDR1 is SGHTA, CDR2 FQGNSA. There are 13 residues in the CDR3. V was shortened by 2 bases and J by 4 bases, with 8 bases between the two germline ends.

This sequence originates from a human donor who had a prior SARS-CoV-2 infection. The sample in question was CD4+ T cells from PBMCs cultured with a peptide pool, obtained before COVID-19 vaccination. This chain links TRBV7-2 with TRBJ1-2; tentative D call: TRBD1 (5 bases). CDR3 DNA: TGTGCCAGCAGCTTATTTCAGGGCTATGGCTACACCTTC. Translating gives CASSLFQGYGYTF.